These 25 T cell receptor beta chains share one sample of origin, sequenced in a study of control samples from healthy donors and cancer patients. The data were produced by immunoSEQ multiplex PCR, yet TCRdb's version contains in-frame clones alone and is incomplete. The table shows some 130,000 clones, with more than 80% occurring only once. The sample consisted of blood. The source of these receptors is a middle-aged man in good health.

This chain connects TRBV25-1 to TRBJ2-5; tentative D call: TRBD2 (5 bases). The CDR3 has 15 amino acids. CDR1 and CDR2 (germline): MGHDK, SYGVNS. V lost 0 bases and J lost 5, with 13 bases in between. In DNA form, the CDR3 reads TGTGCCAGCAGTGAATATGAGGGAAACGGGGAGACCCAGTACTTC. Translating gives CASSEYEGNGETQYF.

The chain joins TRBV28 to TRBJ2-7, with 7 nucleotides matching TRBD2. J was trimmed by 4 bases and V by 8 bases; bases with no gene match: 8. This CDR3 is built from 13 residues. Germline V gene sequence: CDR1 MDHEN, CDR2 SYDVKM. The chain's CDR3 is CASGRTRGYEQYF. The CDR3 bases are TGTGCCAGCGGTAGGACTAGAGGTTACGAGCAGTACTTC.

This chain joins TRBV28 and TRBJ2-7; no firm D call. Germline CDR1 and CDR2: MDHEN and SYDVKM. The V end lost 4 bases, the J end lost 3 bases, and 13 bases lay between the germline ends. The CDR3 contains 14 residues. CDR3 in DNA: TGTGCCAGCAGTTCCCCCCCGGGTTACTACGAGCAGTACTTC. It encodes CASSSPPGYYEQYF.

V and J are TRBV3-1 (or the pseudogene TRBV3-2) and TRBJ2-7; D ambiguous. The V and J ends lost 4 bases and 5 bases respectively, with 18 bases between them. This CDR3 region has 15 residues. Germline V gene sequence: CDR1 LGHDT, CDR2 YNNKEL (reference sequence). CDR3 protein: CASSPTPSRTHEQYF. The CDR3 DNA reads TGTGCCAGCAGCCCCACACCCTCCAGAACCCACGAGCAGTACTTC.

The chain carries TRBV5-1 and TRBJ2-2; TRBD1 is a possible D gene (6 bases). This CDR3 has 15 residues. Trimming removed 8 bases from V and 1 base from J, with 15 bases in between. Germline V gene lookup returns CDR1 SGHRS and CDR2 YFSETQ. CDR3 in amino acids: CASRSGTQNTGELFF. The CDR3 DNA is TGCGCCAGTCGATCCGGGACACAGAACACCGGGGAGCTGTTTTTT.

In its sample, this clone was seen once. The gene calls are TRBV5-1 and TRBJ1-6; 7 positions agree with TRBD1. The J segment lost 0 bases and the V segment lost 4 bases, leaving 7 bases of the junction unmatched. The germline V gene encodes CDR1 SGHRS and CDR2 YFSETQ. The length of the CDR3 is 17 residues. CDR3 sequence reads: CASSPGQRSSYNSPLHF. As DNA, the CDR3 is TGCGCCAGCAGCCCGGGACAGCGGAGCTCCTATAATTCACCCCTCCACTTT.

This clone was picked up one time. CDR3 DNA: TGTGCCAGCAGCCTGGGACAGCACACAGATACGCAGTATTTT. This encodes CASSLGQHTDTQYF. The chain uses TRBV7-9 and TRBJ2-3; 7 nucleotides agree with TRBD1. The CDR3 runs 14 residues. Germline CDR1 reads SEHNR; CDR2 reads FQNEAQ (reference sequence). With V trimmed by 5 bases and J by 2 bases, 4 bases remained unmatched.

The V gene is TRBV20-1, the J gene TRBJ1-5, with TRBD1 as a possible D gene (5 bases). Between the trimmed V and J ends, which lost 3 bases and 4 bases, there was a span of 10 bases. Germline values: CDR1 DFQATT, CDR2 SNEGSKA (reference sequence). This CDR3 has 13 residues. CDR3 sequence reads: CSASNRPNQPQHF. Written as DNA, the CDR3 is TGCAGTGCTAGTAACAGGCCGAATCAGCCCCAGCATTTT.

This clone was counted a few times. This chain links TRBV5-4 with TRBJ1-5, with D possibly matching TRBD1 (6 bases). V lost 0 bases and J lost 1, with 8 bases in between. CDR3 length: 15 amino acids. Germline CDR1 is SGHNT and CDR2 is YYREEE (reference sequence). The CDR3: CASSLGGGSNQPQHF. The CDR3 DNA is TGTGCCAGCAGCTTGGGAGGGGGGAGCAATCAGCCCCAGCATTTT.

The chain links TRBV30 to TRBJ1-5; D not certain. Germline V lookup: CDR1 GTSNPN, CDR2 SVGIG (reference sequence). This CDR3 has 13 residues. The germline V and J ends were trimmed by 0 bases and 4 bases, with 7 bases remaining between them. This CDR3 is CAWSVGPNQPQHF. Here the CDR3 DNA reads TGTGCCTGGAGTGTAGGGCCAAATCAGCCCCAGCATTTT.

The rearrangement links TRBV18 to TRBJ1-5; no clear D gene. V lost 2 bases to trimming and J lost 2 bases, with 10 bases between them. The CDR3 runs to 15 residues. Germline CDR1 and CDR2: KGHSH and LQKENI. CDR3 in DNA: TGTGCCAGCTCACCATATATGGCGGGCAATCAGCCCCAGCATTTT. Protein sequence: CASSPYMAGNQPQHF.

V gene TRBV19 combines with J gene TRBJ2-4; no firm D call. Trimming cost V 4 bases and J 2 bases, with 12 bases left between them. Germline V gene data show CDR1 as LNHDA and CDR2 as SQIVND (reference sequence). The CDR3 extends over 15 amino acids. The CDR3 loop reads CASSRGGGTKNIQYF. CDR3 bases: TGTGCCAGTAGTAGGGGTGGTGGGACCAAAAACATTCAGTACTTC.

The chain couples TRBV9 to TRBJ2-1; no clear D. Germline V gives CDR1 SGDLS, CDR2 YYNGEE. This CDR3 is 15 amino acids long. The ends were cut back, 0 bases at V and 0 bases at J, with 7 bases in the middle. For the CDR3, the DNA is TGTGCCAGCAGCGTAGGAGCCAGCTCCTACAATGAGCAGTTCTTC. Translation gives CASSVGASSYNEQFF.

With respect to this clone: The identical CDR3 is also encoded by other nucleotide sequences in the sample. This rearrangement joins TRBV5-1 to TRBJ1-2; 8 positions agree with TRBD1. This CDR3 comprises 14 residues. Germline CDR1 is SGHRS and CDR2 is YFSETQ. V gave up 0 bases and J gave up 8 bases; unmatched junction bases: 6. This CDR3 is CASSLAGTGGGYTF. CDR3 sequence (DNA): TGCGCCAGCAGCTTGGCCGGTACAGGGGGAGGCTACACCTTC.

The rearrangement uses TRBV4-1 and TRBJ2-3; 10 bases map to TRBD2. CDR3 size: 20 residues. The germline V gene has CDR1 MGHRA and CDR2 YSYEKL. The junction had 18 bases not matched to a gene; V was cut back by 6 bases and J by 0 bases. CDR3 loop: CASRSRLLIPSGGSTDTQYF. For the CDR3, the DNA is TGCGCCAGCAGATCAAGGCTTCTGATCCCTAGCGGGGGAAGCACAGATACGCAGTATTTT.

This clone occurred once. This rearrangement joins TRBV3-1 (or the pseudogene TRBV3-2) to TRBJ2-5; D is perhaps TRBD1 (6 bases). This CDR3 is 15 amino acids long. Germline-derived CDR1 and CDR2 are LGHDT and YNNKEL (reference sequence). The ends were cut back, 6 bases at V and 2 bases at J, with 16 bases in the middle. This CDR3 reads CASRPTGTSQETQYF. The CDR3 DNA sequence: TGTGCCAGCAGACCAACCGGGACATCACAAGAGACCCAGTACTTC.

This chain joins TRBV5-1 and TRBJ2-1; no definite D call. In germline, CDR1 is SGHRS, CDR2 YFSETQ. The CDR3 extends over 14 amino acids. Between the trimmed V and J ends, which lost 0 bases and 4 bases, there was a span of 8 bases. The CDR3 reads CASSLDTVYNEQFF. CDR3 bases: TGCGCCAGCAGCTTGGATACAGTATACAATGAGCAGTTCTTC.

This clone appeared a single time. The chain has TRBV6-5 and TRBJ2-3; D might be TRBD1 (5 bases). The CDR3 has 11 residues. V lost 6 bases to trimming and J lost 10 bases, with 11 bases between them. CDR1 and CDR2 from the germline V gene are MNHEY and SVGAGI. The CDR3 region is CASSQQGAQYF. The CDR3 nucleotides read TGTGCCAGCAGCCAGCAAGGGGCGCAGTATTTT.

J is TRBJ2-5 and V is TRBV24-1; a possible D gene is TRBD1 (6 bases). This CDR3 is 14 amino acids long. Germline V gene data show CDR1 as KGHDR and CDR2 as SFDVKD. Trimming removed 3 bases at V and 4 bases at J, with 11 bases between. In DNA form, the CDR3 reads TGTGCCACCAGTGATAGTAACAGGGCAGAGACCCAGTACTTC. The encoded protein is CATSDSNRAETQYF.

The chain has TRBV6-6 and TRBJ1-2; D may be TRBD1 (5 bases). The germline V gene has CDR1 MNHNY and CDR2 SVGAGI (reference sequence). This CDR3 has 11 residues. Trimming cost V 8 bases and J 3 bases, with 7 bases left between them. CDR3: CASGTDYGYTF. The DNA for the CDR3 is TGTGCCAGCGGGACGGACTATGGCTACACCTTC.

The CDR3 reads CASSIGIGGEQYF. Here the CDR3 DNA reads TGTGCCAGTAGTATTGGGATAGGAGGGGAGCAGTACTTC. The chain carries TRBV19 and TRBJ2-7, with D possibly matching TRBD2 (6 bases). Germline-derived CDR1 and CDR2 are LNHDA and SQIVND (reference sequence). V was cut by 3 bases and J by 7 bases, with 13 bases left in between. The CDR3 extends over 13 amino acids.

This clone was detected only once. The CDR3 sequence is CASTRQGYGYTF. The CDR3 DNA sequence: TGTGCCAGCACCCGACAGGGCTATGGCTACACCTTC. The V and J genes are TRBV7-9 and TRBJ1-2, with 7 nucleotides matching TRBD1. Germline trimming cut 7 bases from V and 4 bases from J; bases unmatched to any gene: 3. CDR3 size: 12 residues. CDR1 and CDR2 from the germline V gene are SEHNR and FQNEAQ (reference sequence).

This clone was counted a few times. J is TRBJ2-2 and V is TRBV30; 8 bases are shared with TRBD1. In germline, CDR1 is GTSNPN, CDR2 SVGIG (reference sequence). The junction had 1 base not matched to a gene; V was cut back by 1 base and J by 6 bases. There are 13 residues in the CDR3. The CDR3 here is CAWSEDRAGELFF. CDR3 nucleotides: TGTGCCTGGAGTGAGGACAGGGCCGGGGAGCTGTTTTTT. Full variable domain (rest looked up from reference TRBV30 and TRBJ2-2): SQTIHQWPATLVQPVGSPLSLECTVEGTSNPNLYWYRQAAGRGLQLLFYSVGIGQISSEVPQNLSASRPQDRQFILSSKKLLLSDSGFYLCAWSEDRAGELFFGEGSRLTVL.

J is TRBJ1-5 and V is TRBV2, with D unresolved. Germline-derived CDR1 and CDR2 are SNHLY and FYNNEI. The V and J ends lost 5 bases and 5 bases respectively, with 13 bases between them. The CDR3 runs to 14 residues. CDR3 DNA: TGTGCCAGCAGTATCCGGGCAATAGATCAGCCCCAGCATTTT. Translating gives CASSIRAIDQPQHF.

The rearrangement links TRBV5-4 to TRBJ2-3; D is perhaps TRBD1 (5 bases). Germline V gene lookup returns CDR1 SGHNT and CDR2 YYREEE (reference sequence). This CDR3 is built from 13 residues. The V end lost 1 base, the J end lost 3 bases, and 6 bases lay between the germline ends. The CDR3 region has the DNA TGTGCCAGCAGCTTGCCAGGGACAGATACGCAGTATTTT. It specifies CASSLPGTDTQYF.